Shown below are 14 T cell receptor beta chains from a single sample sequenced in a study of Graves' ophthalmopathy and Graves' hyperthyroidism (dated by TCRdb to about 2018). The sequencer was an Illumina HiSeq 2000. For repertoire sequencing, TCR beta CDR3 regions were amplified from RNA transcripts. The first round of RT-PCR was done with HTBI primers and the Qiagen OneStep RT-PCR kit, and was followed by a second round of multiplex PCR, then size selection and purification. TCRdb reworked the public reads: Q25 trimming with fastp, MiXCR clone assembly, productive beta chains retained. Merged by CDR3 protein, the rows form single entries marked with the most common genes and DNA. The sample table records 650,000 to 900,000 distinct CDR3 sequences; roughly 41% of these occur just once. The ten biggest clones cover around 40% of the sample. The sequenced sample consisted of peripheral blood. The receptors come from an adult man with Graves' ophthalmopathy.

This clonotype has a count of ten or more. The chain couples TRBV29-1 to TRBJ2-7, with TRBD1 identical over 7 bases. Germline V lookup: CDR1 SQVTM, CDR2 ANQGSEA. CDR3 length: 13 amino acids. The V segment lost 7 bases and the J segment 2 bases; nucleotides outside the gene matches: 8. CDR3 in DNA: TGCAGCGCAGGGGGACAGTTCGCCTACGAGCAGTACTTC. This translates into CSAGGQFAYEQYF.

The chain has TRBV10-2 and TRBJ1-2; possible D gene TRBD1, 6 bases. The germline V gene encodes CDR1 WSHSY and CDR2 SAAADI. Trimming stripped 8 bases from V and 6 bases from J, with 19 bases between. CDR3 length equals 14 residues. CDR3 DNA sequence: TGCGCCAGCGACGAATCCGGGACAATGGATGGCTACACCTTC. Protein sequence: CASDESGTMDGYTF.

V is TRBV7-6 and J is TRBJ2-1; 9 positions agree with TRBD1. The germline V gene has CDR1 SGHVS and CDR2 FNYEAQ. This CDR3 is built from 13 residues. With V trimmed by 3 bases and J by 6 bases, 0 bases remained unmatched. The CDR3 reads CASSLTGGNEQFF. CDR3 DNA sequence: TGTGCCAGCAGCTTGACAGGGGGCAATGAGCAGTTCTTC.

The chain couples TRBV7-9 to TRBJ1-2; D unresolved. The germline gives CDR1 SEHNR, CDR2 FQNEAQ (reference sequence). V shed 6 bases and J shed 4 bases, with 15 bases lying between them. This CDR3 contains 14 residues. CDR3 in DNA: TGTGCCAGCAGGTCAACCAACACGGGCTATGGCTACACCTTC. As protein: CASRSTNTGYGYTF. The full variable domain, its missing parts supplied by reference TRBV7-9 and TRBJ1-2, is DTGVSQNPRHKITKRGQNVTFRCDPISEHNRLYWYRQTLGQGPEFLTYFQNEAQLEKSRLLSDRFSAERPKGSFSTLEIQRTEQGDSAMYLCASRSTNTGYGYTFGSGTRLTVV.

This clonotype was counted between two and nine times. The J gene is TRBJ2-7, the V gene TRBV5-5; 7 nucleotides agree with TRBD1. Germline V CDR1 and CDR2: SGHKS, YYEKEE (reference sequence). There are 14 residues in the CDR3. The V segment lost 1 base and the J segment 2 bases; nucleotides outside the gene matches: 3. DNA for the CDR3: TGTGCCAGCAGCTTGTGGCAGGGGGCCTACGAGCAGTACTTC. Its translation: CASSLWQGAYEQYF.

Regarding this clonotype: One junction end disagrees with the germline gene, perhaps due to a read error. V and J are TRBV29-1 and TRBJ1-2; D is perhaps TRBD1 (6 bases). The CDR3 extends over 14 amino acids. Germline values: CDR1 SQVTM, CDR2 ANQGSEA. This CDR3 is CAWSVRSQGYGYTF. In nucleotides, the CDR3 is TGTGCCTGGAGTGTACGGTCACAGGGCTATGGCTACACCTTC. Full variable domain (outside the CDR3, taken from reference TRBV29-1 and TRBJ1-2): SAVISQKPSRDICQRGTSLTIQCQVDSQVTMMFWYRQQPGQSLTLIATANQGSEATYESGFVIDKFPISRPNLTFSTLTVSNMSPEDSSIYLCAWSVRSQGYGYTFGSGTRLTVV.

The chain uses TRBV25-1 and TRBJ1-4; D not resolved. Looked up from germline, CDR1 is MGHDK and CDR2 is SYGVNS. The V and J ends lost 6 bases and 7 bases respectively, with 21 bases between them. The CDR3 is 16 residues long. CDR3 sequence: CASSLIAGPSGEKLFF. For the CDR3, the DNA is TGTGCCAGCAGCTTAATAGCCGGGCCTTCCGGTGAAAAACTGTTTTTT.

This sequence joins TRBV12-3 or TRBV12-4 and TRBJ1-3; D is undetermined. The V end was cut by 3 bases, the J end by 9 bases, with 9 bases between. This CDR3 is built from 12 residues. The CDR3 spells CASSFSDLTIYF. As DNA, the CDR3 is TGTGCCAGCAGTTTTTCAGACCTCACCATATATTTT.

V usage is TRBV11-1 and J usage is TRBJ1-6; D possibly corresponds to TRBD1 (6 bases). This CDR3 has 13 residues. Germline V lookup: CDR1 SGHAT, CDR2 FQDESV (reference sequence). This CDR3 reads CARGGAFNSPLHF. CDR3 sequence (DNA): TGTGCTAGAGGGGGGGCTTTTAATTCACCCCTCCACTTT.

Many counts were recorded for this clonotype. This chain joins TRBV10-3 and TRBJ1-6; D uncertain. V shed 10 bases and J shed 8 bases, with 15 bases lying between them. CDR1 and CDR2 from the germline V gene are ENHRY and SYGVKD. This CDR3 has 13 amino acids. In nucleotides, the CDR3 is TGTGCCAGCACTTTGGCAGAGGATTCACCCCTCCACTTT. Translated, it gives CASTLAEDSPLHF.

This clonotype was seen many times. The CDR3 is CATSGVDRVYNSPLHF. The CDR3 DNA is TGTGCCACCAGCGGCGTGGACAGAGTATATAATTCACCCCTCCACTTT. The rearrangement links TRBV10-3 to TRBJ1-6; maybe TRBD1 (6 bases). Germline assignment: CDR1 ENHRY and CDR2 SYGVKD. The CDR3 sequence is 16 residues long. Trimming took 10 bases from V and 4 from J, leaving 20 bases between them.

This clonotype has a count of ten or more. J is TRBJ2-2 and V is TRBV2, with D maybe TRBD2 (6 bases). Germline V gene lookup returns CDR1 SNHLY and CDR2 FYNNEI. This CDR3 region has 13 residues. Trimming stripped 7 bases from V and 7 bases from J, with 13 bases between. Here the CDR3 DNA reads TGTGCCAGCACCCCACCGCGGGGCGGGGAGCTGTTTTTT. This encodes CASTPPRGGELFF.

The chain employs TRBV7-6 and TRBJ1-3, with D perhaps TRBD1 (5 bases). CDR3 length: 13 amino acids. Trimming took 7 bases from V and 7 from J, leaving 14 bases between them. Germline V gene lookup returns CDR1 SGHVS and CDR2 FNYEAQ. The CDR3 here is CASTAGTTNTIYF. In DNA form, the CDR3 reads TGTGCCAGCACGGCAGGGACTACGAACACCATATATTTT.

The V gene is TRBV20-1, the J gene TRBJ1-4, with unresolved D. The CDR3 has 12 amino acids. With 5 bases removed from V and 7 bases from J, the gap between germline ends came to 11 bases. Germline CDR1 and CDR2: DFQATT and SNEGSKA (reference sequence). CDR3 in amino acids: CSASYGIEKLFF. Here the CDR3 DNA reads TGCAGTGCTTCGTACGGGATTGAAAAACTGTTTTTT.